This T cell receptor (beta chain) stems from a study of OX40 agonist ivuxolimab in advanced cancers. For the wider study: Ivuxolimab was a fully human IgG2 agonistic monoclonal antibody targeting the costimulatory receptor OX40 (CD134). Intravenous ivuxolimab was administered to patients every 2 weeks at six dose levels: 0.01, 0.1, 0.3, 1.5, 3 and 10 mg/kg. Among the roughly 50 dose-escalation patients, 19 had hepatocellular carcinoma, approximately 15 melanoma, 9 renal cell carcinoma and 9 head and neck cancer. The dose-escalation cohort was around 84% male with a mean age of roughly 62 years, ranging from 23 to 79. Prior anti-PD-1, anti-PD-L1 or anti-CTLA-4 therapy was permitted, and approximately 41% of dose-escalation patients had received checkpoint inhibitors. Three dose-escalation patients achieved partial responses, one with hepatocellular carcinoma and two with cutaneous melanoma. The purpose of peripheral TCRbeta sequencing was to test whether ivuxolimab changed TCR sequence diversity and led to clonal T-cell expansion. The paper covers the monotherapy dose-escalation part of the phase I ivuxolimab trial, which included N ≈ 50 patients. Paper-wide results and their limitations: The antigen specificity of the clonally expanded peripheral T cells was not determined. At doses of 0.1 to 3.0 mg/kg, clonal expansion of both CD4+ and CD8+ blood T cells was observed from baseline to week 6. Low levels of normalized T-cell clonal expansion were also seen in some nonresponding patients. After ivuxolimab, expanded clones were on average more numerous among CD8+ T cells than among CD4+ T cells. Partial responders in the 0.1-3.0 mg/kg groups had among the lowest normalized peripheral clonal expansion, especially among CD8+ T cells.

The CDR3 starts with the cysteine, ends with the phenylalanine, and has 10 residues. Only the CDR3 region is kept as DNA, spanning 30 bases read in frame from base 1. The germline V gene encodes CDR1 SQVTM and CDR2 ANQGSEA. Between the V and J ends, shortened by 3 bases and 4 bases respectively, the junction contains 3 bases. Genomic DNA was isolated from the sorted cells so that the TCRbeta CDR3 region could be sequenced. TCRbeta CDR3 regions were sequenced using the immunoSEQ Assay. Not all clones reach the TCRdb copy of this immuneACCESS table, which keeps in-frame sequences only. Checked studies attribute under half of the gap to unresolved V genes and leave the rest unexplained. This sample is represented by around 26,000 clones; 85% to 90% of them were singletons. Almost 35% of the sample goes to the ten largest clones. The trial excluded patients who had a history of autoimmune disease or who were on systemic immunosuppression. Peripheral blood for TCR sequencing was drawn from every dose cohort at baseline, at cycle 4 day 1 and at cycle 7 day 1. The samples were taken from a phase I, first-in-human, multicenter, open-label dose-escalation trial of ivuxolimab. Adults with locally advanced or metastatic melanoma, renal cell, hepatocellular, or head and neck squamous cell carcinoma were enrolled in the trial. Before TCR sequencing, CD4+ and CD8+ T cells were separately sorted from peripheral blood.

About this clone: The antigen it recognizes is unknown. No much larger clone is present one base from it, and per-base qualities are unavailable.

The receptor was isolated from an adult with an advanced solid tumor such as melanoma, head and neck, liver or kidney cancer. The starting material was CD4+ or CD8+ T cells sorted from blood, obtained in a trial of the OX40 agonist ivuxolimab. The chain employs TRBV29-1 and TRBJ1-1; a confident D gene designation cannot be given. The CDR3 region has the sequence CSVEVTEAFF. The DNA is as follows: TGCAGCGTTGAGGTCACTGAAGCTTTCTTT.